The source of this T cell receptor beta chain is a study of blood T cells in healthy people across ages. Study-level background: Template switching captured about one barcoded beta molecule per two T cells. Whole-study results and caveats: Estimated diversity across one million T cells was deemed an underestimate.

Alongside a J-beta primer mix, a sample-barcoded 5' primer served in a second PCR lasting about 7 to 12 cycles. A single record per CDR3 protein comes from TCRdb applying MiXCR to the 5' RACE reads. The table includes some 1.4 million distinct CDR3 sequences, roughly 45% detected once. Worth noting for this clonotype: Antigen unknown.

This CDR3 spans 16 amino acids. Germline CDR1 MNHNY, CDR2 SVGAGI (reference sequence). V trimming: 0 bases; J trimming: 4 bases; junction bases outside the gene matches: 4. The chain recombines TRBV6-6 with TRBJ2-1, with TRBD2 matching over 9 bases. The source material was blood. This receptor was obtained from a woman aged 18-29 years in good health. The CDR3 region is CASSYSREGRYNEQFF. The CDR3 coding sequence is TGTGCCAGCAGTTACTCGCGGGAGGGTAGGTACAATGAGCAGTTCTTC.